These 23 T cell receptor beta chains originate from one sample sequenced in a study of cytomegalovirus exposure and HLA in healthy donors. The PCR made use of 60 Vbeta and 13 Jbeta primers. TCRdb's table, derived via immunoSEQ multiplex PCR, lists solely in-frame clones and lacks some. The sample has fewer than 150,000 clones, 80% seen once; the top ten hold roughly 2%. The sequenced sample consisted of PBMCs. These receptor sequences come from a man aged 25 to 40 in good health and CMV-seronegative.

This clone was picked up one time. V is TRBV6-1 and J is TRBJ1-5; D perhaps matches TRBD1 (6 bases). CDR3 length: 15 amino acids. Germline V gene data show CDR1 as MNHNS and CDR2 as SASEGT. V was shortened by 5 bases and J by 2 bases, with 13 bases between the two germline ends. In DNA, the CDR3 is TGTGCCAGCAGTCCCCGGTCAGGGGGCAATCAGCCCCAGCATTTT. Protein: CASSPRSGGNQPQHF.

The chain uses TRBV6-5 and TRBJ2-3; 10 bases are shared with TRBD2. Germline V gene lookup returns CDR1 MNHEY and CDR2 SVGAGI. The CDR3 spans 15 residues. J lost 5 bases, V lost 6 bases, and 8 bases had no gene match. The CDR3 sequence: CASSPGASGRDTQYF. In DNA form, the CDR3 reads TGTGCCAGCAGCCCTGGGGCTAGCGGGAGAGATACGCAGTATTTT.

This clone was detected once. J is TRBJ2-7 and V is TRBV28; 10 nucleotides agree with TRBD2. V shed 6 bases, J shed 4 bases, and the junction held 3 bases outside the gene matches. The germline gives CDR1 MDHEN, CDR2 SYDVKM. The CDR3 is 13 residues long. The CDR3 DNA follows: TGTGCCAGCAGGGCTAGCGGGAGTTACGAGCAGTACTTC. Its translation is CASRASGSYEQYF. The whole variable domain, remainder taken from reference TRBV28 and TRBJ2-7, is DVKVTQSSRYLVKRTGEKVFLECVQDMDHENMFWYRQDPGLGLRLIYFSYDVKMKEKGDIPEGYSVSREKKERFSLILESASTNQTSMYLCASRASGSYEQYFGPGTRLTVT.

The V call is TRBV6-5, the J call TRBJ1-3, with 9 bases lining up with TRBD1. The CDR3 spans 15 residues. J gave up 4 bases and V 5 bases, and 6 bases lay outside the gene matches. Germline lookup yields CDR1 MNHEY and CDR2 SVGAGI. CDR3 DNA: TGTGCCAGCAGTCCCCGGACAGGGGACGGAAACACCATATATTTT. Translating it yields CASSPRTGDGNTIYF.

Regarding this clone: The DNA is left out, because the CDR3 cannot be placed on it with certainty; the CDR3 is given as TCRdb lists it. The chain joins TRBV9 to TRBJ2-1; the DNA was not used to check the table's D call, TRBD2. Ends included, the CDR3 has 14 residues. Per the germline V gene, CDR1 is SGDLS and CDR2 is YYNGEE. Here the CDR3 reads CASTGGLRFGAQFF.

This clone was detected a few times. This chain joins TRBV5-5 and TRBJ1-4, with D possibly being TRBD1 (6 bases). This CDR3 spans 14 amino acids. The germline V gene has CDR1 SGHKS and CDR2 YYEKEE (reference sequence). Trimming left V 4 bases short and J 12 bases short, with 19 bases between. The CDR3 region is CASSATGYSVELFF. The CDR3 DNA sequence: TGTGCCAGCAGCGCTACAGGGTACTCCGTTGAACTGTTTTTT.

The chain recombines TRBV4-2 with TRBJ2-7; 8 bases are a match to TRBD2. This CDR3 has 16 amino acids. V trimming: 2 bases; J trimming: 0 bases; junction bases outside the gene matches: 6. Germline values: CDR1 LGHNA, CDR2 YNFKEQ. The CDR3 protein is CASSQQSGTSSYEQYF. CDR3 nucleotide sequence: TGTGCCAGCAGCCAACAATCCGGGACTAGCTCCTACGAGCAGTACTTC.

The rearrangement joins TRBV19 to TRBJ1-1; perhaps TRBD1 as D (5 bases). This CDR3 has 13 residues. Germline loops: CDR1 LNHDA, CDR2 SQIVND (reference sequence). V shed 8 bases and J shed 3 bases, with 13 bases lying between them. The CDR3 region is CASSRERDTEAFF. The CDR3 DNA reads TGTGCCAGTTCCAGGGAACGGGACACTGAAGCTTTCTTT. The complete variable domain, with remaining parts taken from reference TRBV19 and TRBJ1-1, reads DGGITQSPKYLFRKEGQNVTLSCEQNLNHDAMYWYRQDPGQGLRLIYYSQIVNDFQKGDIAEGYSVSREKKESFPLTVTSAQKNPTAFYLCASSRERDTEAFFGQGTRLTVV.

V usage is TRBV2 and J usage is TRBJ1-5, with 7 bases fitting TRBD1. The V segment lost 6 bases and the J segment 2 bases; nucleotides outside the gene matches: 4. Germline values: CDR1 SNHLY, CDR2 FYNNEI. There are 14 residues in the CDR3. CDR3 in DNA: TGTGCCAGCAGCCCCGACAGGGGCAATCAGCCCCAGCATTTT. Translating gives CASSPDRGNQPQHF.

This chain links TRBV29-1 with TRBJ1-1; D unclear. V was trimmed by 4 bases and J by 2 bases, leaving 11 bases between them. Per the germline V gene, CDR1 is SQVTM and CDR2 is ANQGSEA. The CDR3 is made up of 13 amino acids. This CDR3 is CSVVVNSNTEAFF. Written as DNA, the CDR3 is TGCAGCGTTGTGGTGAACTCCAACACTGAAGCTTTCTTT. The full variable domain, in which reference TRBV29-1 and TRBJ1-1 provide the parts outside the CDR3, is SAVISQKPSRDICQRGTSLTIQCQVDSQVTMMFWYRQQPGQSLTLIATANQGSEATYESGFVIDKFPISRPNLTFSTLTVSNMSPEDSSIYLCSVVVNSNTEAFFGQGTRLTVV.

The V and J genes are TRBV23-1 and TRBJ2-3; 9 bases are a match to TRBD1. TRBV23-1 is reported as an ORF; its role is uncertain. CDR3 length: 15 amino acids. J lost 2 bases, V lost 7 bases, and 7 bases had no gene match. The CDR3, as DNA: TGCGCCAGCAACCCGGGACAGGGCAACACAGATACGCAGTATTTT. This codes for CASNPGQGNTDTQYF.

V gene TRBV9 combines with J gene TRBJ1-2, with TRBD1 matching 9 bases. This CDR3 is 14 amino acids long. Germline assignment: CDR1 SGDLS and CDR2 YYNGEE. The junction had 4 bases not matched to a gene; V was cut back by 1 base and J by 6 bases. DNA for the CDR3: TGTGCCAGCAGCGTACGGGGACAGGGACATGGCTACACCTTC. Its translation is CASSVRGQGHGYTF.

The chain links TRBV18 to TRBJ2-2, with D perhaps TRBD2 (6 bases). The CDR3 consists of 18 residues. Trimming cost V 3 bases and J 4 bases, with 21 bases left between them. Germline CDR1 is KGHSH and CDR2 is LQKENI. CDR3 residues: CASSPLLTRRWGTGELFF. The CDR3 DNA reads as TGTGCCAGCTCACCCCTTCTGACTAGGCGGTGGGGCACCGGGGAGCTGTTTTTT.

The chain joins TRBV7-2 to TRBJ2-5; tentatively, D is TRBD2 (6 bases). The V gene lost 5 bases and the J gene lost 5 bases, with 12 bases spanning the gap. This CDR3 has 13 amino acids. CDR1 is SGHTA and CDR2 is FQGNSA in the germline V gene. CDR3 sequence reads: CASSPGLKETQYF. The CDR3 nucleotides are TGTGCCAGCAGCCCGGGACTGAAGGAGACCCAGTACTTC.

This clone has just one count. The CDR3 DNA follows: TGTGCCAGCAGTCCACTAGCGGGGGGCCCCGGGGAGCTGTTTTTT. Encoded protein: CASSPLAGGPGELFF. The rearrangement uses TRBV6-5 and TRBJ2-2, with 12 positions matching TRBD2. The germline V gene encodes CDR1 MNHEY and CDR2 SVGAGI. V trimming: 5 bases; J trimming: 6 bases; junction bases outside the gene matches: 4. This CDR3 spans 15 amino acids.

The chain employs TRBV27 and TRBJ2-1, with 9 bases identical to TRBD1. V dropped 5 bases and J dropped 8; count of bases not matched to a gene: 4. This CDR3 has 13 amino acids. The V gene's germline CDR1 is MNHEY and CDR2 SMNVEV (reference sequence). CDR3 DNA sequence: TGTGCCAGCAGTCCGACAGGGGGTTATGAGCAGTTCTTC. As protein: CASSPTGGYEQFF.

The chain carries TRBV2 and TRBJ1-2; 8 nucleotides align to TRBD1. This CDR3 spans 17 amino acids. Trimming at V came to 5 bases and at J to 4 bases, leaving 15 bases not matched to a gene. Per germline, CDR1 SNHLY and CDR2 FYNNEI. CDR3 region: CASSLDRGGLFGYGYTF. CDR3 sequence (DNA): TGTGCCAGCAGTCTCGACAGGGGTGGGCTATTCGGCTATGGCTACACCTTC.

The V gene is TRBV27, the J gene TRBJ2-3; 10 bases fit TRBD2. The junction had 6 bases not matched to a gene; V was cut back by 5 bases and J by 4 bases. The CDR3 has 15 residues. Germline loops: CDR1 MNHEY, CDR2 SMNVEV (reference sequence). CDR3 sequence reads: CASSLPTSGSDTQYF. CDR3 bases: TGTGCCAGCAGTCTCCCGACTAGCGGGTCAGATACGCAGTATTTT.

The rearrangement joins TRBV6-1 to TRBJ1-5; 9 nucleotides agree with TRBD1. The ends lost 5 bases at V and 9 bases at J; junction bases unmatched: 11. Germline-derived CDR1 and CDR2 are MNHNS and SASEGT. This CDR3 has 15 amino acids. CDR3 coding DNA: TGTGCCAGCAGTCACGACAGGGGGTCCCCGTGGCCCCAGCATTTT. This codes for CASSHDRGSPWPQHF.

This chain joins TRBV6-5 and TRBJ2-7; the match to TRBD2 covers 8 bases. Germline V gene sequence: CDR1 MNHEY, CDR2 SVGAGI. This CDR3 has 13 amino acids. J gave up 3 bases and V 7 bases, and 5 bases lay outside the gene matches. For the CDR3, the DNA is TGTGCCAGCACCCACGGGGGGGGCTACGAGCAGTACTTC. Translating gives CASTHGGGYEQYF.

In DNA, the CDR3 is TGTGCCAGCAGTGGCCTACAGGTGAGCCTACGGGAGCAGTACTTC. This sequence encodes CASSGLQVSLREQYF. This chain uses TRBV6-1 with TRBJ2-7; maybe TRBD1 (5 bases). Germline lookup yields CDR1 MNHNS and CDR2 SASEGT. V was cut by 4 bases and J by 7 bases, with 20 bases left in between. There are 15 residues in the CDR3.

The rearrangement joins TRBV29-1 to TRBJ2-6; 7 bases are shared with TRBD1. The length of the CDR3 is 17 residues. Germline CDR1 and CDR2: SQVTM and ANQGSEA. V lost 6 bases to trimming and J lost 0 bases; unmatched junction nucleotides: 11. CDR3 loop: CSVVDRSIFSGANVLTF. The CDR3 DNA sequence: TGCAGCGTAGTGGACAGGAGCATATTCTCTGGGGCCAACGTCCTGACTTTC.

The chain has TRBV28 and TRBJ1-5; 7 bases fit TRBD1. With V trimmed by 6 bases and J by 8 bases, 4 bases remained unmatched. The CDR3 length is 12 residues. Germline values: CDR1 MDHEN, CDR2 SYDVKM. Here the CDR3 DNA reads TGTGCCAGCAGGGTGGGGACAGAGCCCCAGCATTTT. This translates into CASRVGTEPQHF.